These T cell receptor beta chains were read from a single sample in a study of T cells and Merkel cell carcinoma outcomes. Profiled with immunoSEQ multiplex PCR; TCRdb holds only in-frame clones, not every one. The sample shows around 15,000 clones, 80% to 90% of them seen only once. Sequencing was done on a sample of tumor tissue from Merkel cell carcinoma. Source of these receptors: a human donor with Merkel cell carcinoma. CDR3s include the opening cysteine and the closing phenylalanine or tryptophan. A D gene is named only where the DNA matches it firmly. The listing skips clone size in some rows; elsewhere it reads once, few, many or a size class.

D	V	J	size	CDR3	DNA
.	TRBV7-3	TRBJ1-1	once	CASSLTGRLEAFF	TGTGCCAGCAGCTTAACGGGCCGACTTGAAGCTTTCTTT
TRBD1	TRBV5-1	TRBJ1-6	.	CASSLGQGAIDYNSPLHF	TGCGCCAGCAGCTTGGGACAGGGGGCTATCGATTATAATTCACCCCTCCACTTT
.	TRBV7-9	TRBJ2-3	few	CASSLRDTDTQYF	TGTGCCAGCAGCCTCAGAGACACAGATACGCAGTATTTT
TRBD2	TRBV9	TRBJ2-5	.	CASSPRDSGGDETQYF	TGTGCCAGCAGCCCCCGTGATAGCGGGGGTGACGAGACCCAGTACTTC
.	TRBV29-1	TRBJ2-1	.	CSAKLTRGTEQFF	TGCAGCGCCAAACTAACTAGAGGTACTGAGCAGTTCTTC
TRBD2	TRBV6-1	TRBJ2-7	.	CASSPLAGAVNEQYF	TGTGCCAGCAGCCCCCTCGCGGGAGCGGTTAACGAGCAGTACTTC
TRBD1	TRBV18	TRBJ1-2	.	CASSPEGGFSYGYTF	TGTGCCAGCTCACCCGAAGGGGGCTTTTCCTATGGCTACACCTTC
.	TRBV20-1	TRBJ2-3	.	CSAIPQDTQYF	TGCAGTGCTATACCTCAGGATACGCAGTATTTT
.	TRBV5-1	TRBJ1-1	.	CASSLQDRGTEAFF	TGCGCCAGCAGCTTGCAGGACAGAGGCACTGAAGCTTTCTTT
.	TRBV29-1	TRBJ2-3	.	CSVAGQDSTDTQYF	TGCAGCGTCGCCGGGCAAGACAGCACAGATACGCAGTATTTT
.	TRBV5-4	TRBJ1-2	.	CASSSGLPYGYTF	TGTGCCAGCAGCTCGGGACTGCCCTATGGCTACACCTTC
TRBD1	TRBV29-1	TRBJ1-2	.	CSTVDRESYTF	TGCAGCACCGTCGACAGGGAGAGCTACACCTTC
TRBD2	TRBV6-5	TRBJ2-7	.	CASRAGVRNEQYF	TGTGCCAGCAGGGCGGGGGTTCGGAACGAGCAGTACTTC
.	TRBV7-8	TRBJ2-6	.	CASSFGNSGANVLTF	TGTGCCAGCAGCTTTGGGAACTCTGGGGCCAACGTCCTGACTTTC
.	TRBV5-1	TRBJ2-2	.	CASSLSGRNTGELFF	TGCGCCAGCAGCTTGTCGGGGAGAAACACCGGGGAGCTGTTTTTT
.	TRBV5-1	TRBJ1-1	once	CASSKSGEVTEAFF	TGCGCCAGCAGCAAATCAGGGGAGGTCACTGAAGCTTTCTTT
.	TRBV10-3	TRBJ2-7	.	CAISEPFKADEQYF	TGTGCCATCAGTGAGCCCTTTAAGGCTGACGAGCAGTACTTC
.	TRBV18	TRBJ1-5	once	CASSPEGGNQPQHF	TGTGCCAGCTCACCTGAGGGGGGGAATCAGCCCCAGCATTTT
.	TRBV6-1	TRBJ2-5	few	CASSVHRQETQYF	TGTGCCAGCAGTGTACACAGGCAAGAGACCCAGTACTTC
.	TRBV7-9	TRBJ1-5	.	CASSSMGQPQHF	TGTGCCAGCAGTTCCATGGGTCAGCCCCAGCATTTT
TRBD1	TRBV5-6	TRBJ1-2	.	CASSNRQGAGGYTF	TGTGCCAGCAGCAACCGACAGGGGGCCGGTGGCTACACCTTC
.	TRBV27	TRBJ1-1	.	CASSLSRVGTTEAFF	TGTGCCAGCAGTTTATCGAGGGTGGGTACCACTGAAGCTTTCTTT
.	TRBV6-5	TRBJ2-5	.	CASSGGTEETQYF	TGTGCCAGCAGTGGAGGGACAGAAGAGACCCAGTACTTC
.	TRBV9	TRBJ2-1	.	CASSQGDWSMFF	TGTGCCAGCAGCCAGGGGGACTGGAGTATGTTCTTC
.	TRBV2	TRBJ2-2	.	CACGGQGGGELFF	TGTGCCTGCGGGGGCCAGGGGGGCGGGGAGCTGTTTTTT
.	TRBV6-5	TRBJ2-2	.	CASSYSAPGTGELFF	TGTGCCAGCAGTTACTCGGCACCTGGGACTGGGGAGCTGTTTTTT
.	TRBV4-1	TRBJ2-7	.	CASSQGVQTSYEQYF	TGCGCCAGCAGCCAAGGTGTACAGACATCCTACGAGCAGTACTTC
.	TRBV5-1	TRBJ2-7	.	CASSLVTGWYEQYF	TGCGCCAGCAGCTTGGTTACAGGGTGGTACGAGCAGTACTTC
TRBD1	TRBV19	TRBJ1-2	.	CASSMDRGVYGYTF	TGTGCCAGTAGTATGGACAGGGGTGTCTATGGCTACACCTTC